This entry is about one T cell receptor (beta chain). Every patient experienced relapse after autologous stem cell transplantation, and brentuximab vedotin exposure varied. Patients' outcomes at their best amounted to complete response, partial response or progressive disease. This sample is part of a study of PD-1 blockade in classical Hodgkin lymphoma. Sequencing used immunoSEQ multiplex PCR; TCRdb keeps in-frame clones, though not all of them. The top ten hold roughly 10% of the sample, which has 150,000 or so clones, approximately 80% seen once. This sequence originates from a human donor with classical Hodgkin lymphoma. The input for sequencing was peripheral blood mononuclear cells (PBMCs), taken before the second cycle of nivolumab.

The DNA for the CDR3 is TGTGCCAGCAGCGGACCCGGGGGAGGGTTTACCGGGGAGCTGTTTTTT. It codes for CASSGPGGGFTGELFF. The chain uses TRBV9 and TRBJ2-2, with TRBD2 identical over 7 bases. Trimming took 3 bases from V and 5 from J; bases not matched to a gene: 10. CDR3 length equals 16 residues. Germline V gives CDR1 SGDLS, CDR2 YYNGEE.